This T cell receptor beta chain came from a study of shared clonotypes between healthy human individuals. Study-wide points: Estimated clonotype richness was generally higher in naive than memory subsets. Clonotypes shared by all four sorted-subset donors had higher generation probabilities than non-shared clonotypes.

As for this clone: The antigen is unknown.

Sequenced by immunoSEQ multiplex PCR; TCRdb stores in-frame clones only, minus some. The profile shows 750,000 to 1,000,000 clones, 80% to 95% of them singletons. V dropped 3 bases and J dropped 5 bases, with 15 bases sitting between them. Germline CDR1 reads WNHNN; CDR2 reads SYGVQD (reference sequence). This CDR3 region has 15 residues. Naive CD8 isolation took CD45RO-negative cells positively selected for CCR7 and excluded terminally differentiated effector memory CD45RA+ cells. Adults of Caucasian background living in Nashville, Tennessee made up all donors. The chain combines TRBV10-1 with TRBJ2-3; D remains ambiguous. Sequencing input: naive CD8+ T cells sorted from blood. This TCR was recovered from a man aged 25-45 years in good health. CDR3 residues: CASSDRLQGGDTQYF. The CDR3 DNA reads TGCGCCAGCAGTGACAGACTCCAAGGTGGAGATACGCAGTATTTT.